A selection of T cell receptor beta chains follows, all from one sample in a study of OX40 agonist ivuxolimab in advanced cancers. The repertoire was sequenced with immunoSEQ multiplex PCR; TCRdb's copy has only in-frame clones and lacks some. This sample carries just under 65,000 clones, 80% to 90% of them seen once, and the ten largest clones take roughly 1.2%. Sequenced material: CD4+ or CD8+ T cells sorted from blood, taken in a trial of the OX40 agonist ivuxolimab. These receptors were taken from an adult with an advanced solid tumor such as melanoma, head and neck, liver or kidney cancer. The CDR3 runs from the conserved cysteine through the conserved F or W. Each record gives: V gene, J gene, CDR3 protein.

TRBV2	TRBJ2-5	CASTERTSGAGETQYF
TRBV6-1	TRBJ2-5	CASSETWAAQETQYF
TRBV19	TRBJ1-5	CATTGLTGPQHF
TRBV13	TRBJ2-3	CASSFRTGGYTDTQYF
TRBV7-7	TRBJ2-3	CASSLDREDTQYF
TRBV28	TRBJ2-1	CASSSAGTSGYNEQFF
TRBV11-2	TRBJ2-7	CASSLASGLVEQYF
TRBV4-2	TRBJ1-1	CASSQDLTGGMEAFF
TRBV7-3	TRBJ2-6	CASSTRGQELLLPFSGANVLTF
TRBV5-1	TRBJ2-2	CASSLVLGNTGELFF
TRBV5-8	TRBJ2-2	CASSVRAKASTGELFF
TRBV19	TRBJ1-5	CASSPGPSLGQPQHF
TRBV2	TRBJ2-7	CASSDSPSLWQYF
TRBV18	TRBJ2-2	CASSPDHGELFF
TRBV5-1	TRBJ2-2	CASSLFPGSDTGELFF
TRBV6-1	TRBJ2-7	CASMPGGGNSYEQYF
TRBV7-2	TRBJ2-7	CASSLDGQGLTYEQYF
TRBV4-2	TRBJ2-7	CASSQYSAGEHYEQYF
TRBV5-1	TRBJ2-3	CASSLLSGVSTDTQYF
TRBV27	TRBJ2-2	CASSLSFRTGELFF
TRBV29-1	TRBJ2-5	CSAKEETQYF
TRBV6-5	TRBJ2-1	CATRQNYYNEQFF
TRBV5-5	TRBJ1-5	CASSLALGGIDQPQHF
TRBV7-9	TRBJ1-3	CASSLVGSSGNTIYF
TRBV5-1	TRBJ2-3	CATLGGSGDTQYF
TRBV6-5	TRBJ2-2	CASKRALNTGELFF
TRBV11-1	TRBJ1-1	CASSFNRDTEAFF
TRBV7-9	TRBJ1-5	CASSLGGFGNQPQHF
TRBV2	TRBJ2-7	CATRTAHPLEVAYEQYF
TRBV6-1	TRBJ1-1	CASTERGNTEAFF
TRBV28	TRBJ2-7	CASRSGTSSYEQYF
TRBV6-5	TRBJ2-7	CASMRQGFGEQYF
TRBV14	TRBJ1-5	CASSQASNQPQHF
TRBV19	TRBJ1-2	CASSIAGQGIYGYTF
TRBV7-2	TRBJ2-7	CASSLDGGGSYEQYF
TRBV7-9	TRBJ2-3	CASSDRGLSLDTQYF
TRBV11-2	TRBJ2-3	CASSSNRVEGDTQYF
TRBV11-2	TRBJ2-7	CASSLATGASYEQYF
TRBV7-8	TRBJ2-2	CASSLGVSWAQGGELFF
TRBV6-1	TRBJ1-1	CASSERVGYTEAFF
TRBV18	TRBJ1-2	CASSPPYVGSGYGYTF